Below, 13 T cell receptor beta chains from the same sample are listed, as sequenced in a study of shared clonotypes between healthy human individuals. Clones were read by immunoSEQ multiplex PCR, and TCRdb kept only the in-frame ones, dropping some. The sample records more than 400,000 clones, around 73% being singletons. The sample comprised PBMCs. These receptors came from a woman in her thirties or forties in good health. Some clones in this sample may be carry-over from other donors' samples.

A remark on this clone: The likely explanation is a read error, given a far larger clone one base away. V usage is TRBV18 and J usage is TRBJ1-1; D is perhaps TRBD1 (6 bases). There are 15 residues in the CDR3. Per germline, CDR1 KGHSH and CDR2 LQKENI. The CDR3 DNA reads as TGTGCCAGCTCACCCTGGACAGCCATGAACACTGAAGCTCTCTTT. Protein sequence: CASSPWTAMNTEALF.

The CDR3 loop is CASSTSGRLWETQYF. CDR3 DNA sequence: TGCGCCAGCTCGACTAGCGGGAGGTTGTGGGAGACCCAGTACTTC. The genes are TRBV5-1 and TRBJ2-5, with 13 bases matching TRBD2. The CDR3 is 15 amino acids. Germline assignment: CDR1 SGHRS and CDR2 YFSETQ. V was clipped by 7 bases and J by 5 bases; unmatched bases: 8. Combining the CDR3 with reference TRBV5-1 and TRBJ2-5 gives the whole variable domain KAGVTQTPRYLIKTRGQQVTLSCSPISGHRSVSWYQQTPGQGLQFLFEYFSETQRNKGNFPGRFSGRQFSNSRSEMNVSTLELGDSALYLCASSTSGRLWETQYFGPGTRLLVL.

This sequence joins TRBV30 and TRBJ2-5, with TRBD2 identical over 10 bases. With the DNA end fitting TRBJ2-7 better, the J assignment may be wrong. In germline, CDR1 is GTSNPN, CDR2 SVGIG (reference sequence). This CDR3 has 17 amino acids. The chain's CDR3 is CAWSVLRTSGDPYEQYF. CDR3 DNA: TGTGCCTGGAGTGTACTTCGTACTAGCGGGGACCCCTACGAGCAGTACTTC.

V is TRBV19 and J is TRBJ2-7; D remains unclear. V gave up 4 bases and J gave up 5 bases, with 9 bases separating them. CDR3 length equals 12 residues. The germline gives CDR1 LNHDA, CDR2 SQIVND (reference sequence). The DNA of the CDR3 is TGTGCCAGTAGTAATCTGGACCACGAGCAGTACTTC. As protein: CASSNLDHEQYF.

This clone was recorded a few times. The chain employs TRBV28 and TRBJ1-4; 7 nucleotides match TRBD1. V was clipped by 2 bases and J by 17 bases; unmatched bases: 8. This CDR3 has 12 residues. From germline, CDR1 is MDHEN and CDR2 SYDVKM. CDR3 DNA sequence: TGTGCCAGCAGTTTAGCTGGACAGGCCGCCTTTTTT. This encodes CASSLAGQAAFF.

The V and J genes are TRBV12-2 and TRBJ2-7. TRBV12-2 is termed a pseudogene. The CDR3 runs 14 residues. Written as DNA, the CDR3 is TGTGCCCAATCCCCGGCTTCTCCTTCCTACGAGCAGTACTTC. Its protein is CAQSPASPSYEQYF.

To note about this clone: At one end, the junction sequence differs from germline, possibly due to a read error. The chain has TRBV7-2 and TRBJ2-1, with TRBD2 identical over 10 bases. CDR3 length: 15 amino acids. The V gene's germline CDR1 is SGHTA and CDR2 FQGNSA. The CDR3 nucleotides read TGCGCCAGCAGCCACGTCCTGGCTAGCGGGGGTGAGCAGTTCTTC. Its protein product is CASSHVLASGGEQFF.

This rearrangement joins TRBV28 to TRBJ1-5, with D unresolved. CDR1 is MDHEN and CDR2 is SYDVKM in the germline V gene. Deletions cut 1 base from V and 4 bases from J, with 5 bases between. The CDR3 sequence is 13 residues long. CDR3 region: CASSLYRNQPQHF. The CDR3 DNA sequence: TGTGCCAGCAGTTTATATAGAAATCAGCCCCAGCATTTT.

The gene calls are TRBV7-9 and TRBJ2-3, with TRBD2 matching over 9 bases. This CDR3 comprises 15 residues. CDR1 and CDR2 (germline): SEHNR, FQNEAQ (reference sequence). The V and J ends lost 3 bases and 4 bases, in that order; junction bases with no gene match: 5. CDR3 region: CASSFSGSRSDTQYF. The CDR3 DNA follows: TGTGCCAGCAGCTTTAGCGGGAGTCGGTCAGATACGCAGTATTTT.

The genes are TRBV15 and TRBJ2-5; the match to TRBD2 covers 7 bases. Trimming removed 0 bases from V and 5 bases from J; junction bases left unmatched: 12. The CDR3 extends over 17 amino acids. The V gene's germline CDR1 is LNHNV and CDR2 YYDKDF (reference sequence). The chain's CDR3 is CATSREAPTSPQETQYF. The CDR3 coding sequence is TGTGCCACCAGCAGAGAAGCCCCGACTAGCCCCCAGGAGACCCAGTACTTC.

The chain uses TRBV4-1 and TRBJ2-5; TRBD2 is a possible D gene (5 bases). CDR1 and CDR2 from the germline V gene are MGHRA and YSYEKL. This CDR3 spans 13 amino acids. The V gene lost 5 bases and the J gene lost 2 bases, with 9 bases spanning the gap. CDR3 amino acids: CASSTRGQETQYF. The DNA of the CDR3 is TGCGCCAGCAGCACCCGAGGGCAAGAGACCCAGTACTTC.

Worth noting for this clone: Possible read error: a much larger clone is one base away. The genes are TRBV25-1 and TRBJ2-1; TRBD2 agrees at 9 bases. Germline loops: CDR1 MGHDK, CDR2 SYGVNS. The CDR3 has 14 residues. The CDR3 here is CASVAGVSYNEQLF. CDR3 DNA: TGTGCCAGCGTAGCGGGAGTGAGTTACAATGAGCAGCTCTTC.

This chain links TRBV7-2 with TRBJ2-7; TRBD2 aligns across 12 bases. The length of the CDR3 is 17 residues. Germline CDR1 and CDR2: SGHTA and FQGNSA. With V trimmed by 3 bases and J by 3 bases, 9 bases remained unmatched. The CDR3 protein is CASSLGTSGQKGYEQYF. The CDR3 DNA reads TGTGCCAGCAGCTTGGGGACTAGCGGGCAAAAAGGCTACGAGCAGTACTTC.